This entry features one T cell receptor beta chain sequence. The age range of participants was about 18 to 100 years, with residence in under 30 US areas. In the 2 weeks before study entry, exposed participants met a COVID-19 case, which was PCR-confirmed or clinician-diagnosed. In the study's own analysis: How many nucleated cells were present was estimated from reference gene primer amplification. The assay was immunoSEQ multiplex PCR, and TCRdb's table has in-frame clones only and misses some. V and J calls and clone size follow that table, whereas D and trimming were derived from the DNA. Of 250,000 or so clones listed, approximately 81% are singletons. The data derive from a study of blood T cell repertoires in COVID-19. Study at large: From the United States, Italy and Spain came samples of acute and convalescent COVID-19.

Trimming stripped 0 bases from V and 4 bases from J, with 5 bases between. From germline, CDR1 is SGDLS and CDR2 YYNGEE. This CDR3 has 14 residues. Material for sequencing was PBMCs or T cells enriched from blood (not recorded which). This chain joins TRBV9 and TRBJ2-6; D is unclear. The TCR originated in a woman in her 50s who had been exposed to COVID-19. The CDR3 DNA is TGTGCCAGCAGCGTAGCTCTAGGGGCCAACGTCCTGACTTTC. Residues: CASSVALGANVLTF.